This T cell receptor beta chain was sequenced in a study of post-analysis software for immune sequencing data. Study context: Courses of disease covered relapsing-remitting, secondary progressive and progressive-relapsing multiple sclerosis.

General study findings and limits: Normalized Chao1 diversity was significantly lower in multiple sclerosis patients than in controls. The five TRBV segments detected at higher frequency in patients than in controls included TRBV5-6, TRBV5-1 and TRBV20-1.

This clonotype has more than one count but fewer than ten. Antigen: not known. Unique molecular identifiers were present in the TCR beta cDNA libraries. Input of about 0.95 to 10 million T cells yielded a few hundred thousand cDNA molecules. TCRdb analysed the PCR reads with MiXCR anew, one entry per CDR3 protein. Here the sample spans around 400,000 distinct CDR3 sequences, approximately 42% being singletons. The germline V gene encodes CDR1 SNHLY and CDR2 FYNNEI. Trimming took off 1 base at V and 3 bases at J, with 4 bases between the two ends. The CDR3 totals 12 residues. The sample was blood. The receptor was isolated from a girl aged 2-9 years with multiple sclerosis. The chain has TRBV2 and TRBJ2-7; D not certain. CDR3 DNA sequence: TGTGCCAGCAGTGAAGGGAGCTACGAGCAGTACTTC. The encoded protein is CASSEGSYEQYF.